A selection of T cell receptor beta chains follows, all from one sample in a study of T cell responses to AZD1222 COVID-19 vaccine. Profiled with immunoSEQ multiplex PCR; TCRdb holds only in-frame clones, not every one. The sample yields some 45,000 clones, about 90% seen once. Sequenced material: peripheral blood, taken 28 days after the second AZD1222 dose. These TCRs come from an adult who received the AZD1222 COVID-19 vaccine. Both conserved end residues are part of each CDR3. A D gene is named only where the DNA matches it firmly. Where a row states a size, it is once, few, many or the class of an expanded clone; other rows omit it.

cdr3_aa cdr3_nt j_call clone_size v_call d_call
CASSLGRTGSPLHF TGTGCCAGCAGCCTGGGGCGGACCGGTTCACCCCTCCACTTT TRBJ1-6 . TRBV7-8 .
CASSLGLLGRRPDTQYF TGTGCCAGCAGCTTGGGCCTACTCGGCCGAAGACCAGATACGCAGTATTTT TRBJ2-3 . TRBV7-2 .
CASSLDVRATNEKLFF TGTGCCAGCAGCTTAGATGTAAGAGCAACTAATGAAAAACTGTTTTTT TRBJ1-4 . TRBV7-2 .
CASSRGSGNTIYF TGTGCCAGCAGCAGGGGTTCTGGAAACACCATATATTTT TRBJ1-3 . TRBV6-6 .
CASSLGRGWGRTEAFF TGTGCCAGCAGCTTAGGTAGGGGCTGGGGTAGGACTGAAGCTTTCTTT TRBJ1-1 few TRBV7-2 .
CARGENTSGNTIYF TGTGCCAGAGGCGAGAATACCTCTGGAAACACCATATATTTT TRBJ1-3 . TRBV21-1 .
CASSSGLSSGNTIYF TGCGCCAGCAGCAGTGGTTTGAGCTCTGGAAACACCATATATTTT TRBJ1-3 . TRBV5-1 .
CASSLGLDRGPGGYTF TGTGCCAGCAGCTTGGGACTCGACAGGGGGCCAGGAGGCTACACCTTC TRBJ1-2 . TRBV11-2 TRBD1
CSADRAYNEQFF TGCAGCGCCGACAGGGCTTACAATGAGCAGTTCTTC TRBJ2-1 . TRBV29-1 TRBD1
CASSIGQGLTEAFF TGTGCCAGCAGTATCGGACAGGGGTTGACTGAAGCTTTCTTT TRBJ1-1 . TRBV6-2/TRBV6-3 TRBD1
CASSPSRGDYTDTQYF TGTGCCAGCAGCCCCTCCCGGGGGGATTACACAGATACGCAGTATTTT TRBJ2-3 . TRBV5-5 TRBD2
CASSRKQGSPLHF TGTGCCAGCAGTCGTAAACAAGGCTCACCCCTCCACTTT TRBJ1-6 once TRBV12-3/TRBV12-4 .
CASSVRGQDFTEAFF TGCGCCAGCAGTGTCCGGGGGCAGGATTTCACTGAAGCTTTCTTT TRBJ1-1 . TRBV10-2 .
CAISESLAGQETQYF TGTGCCATCAGTGAGTCTCTGGCGGGCCAAGAGACCCAGTACTTC TRBJ2-5 . TRBV10-3 .
CASKKRGGSPGELFF TGTGCCAGCAAAAAGCGGGGGGGCTCCCCCGGGGAGCTGTTTTTT TRBJ2-2 . TRBV3-1/TRBV3-2 TRBD2
CASSLNRVFGGSPGNTIYF TGTGCCAGCAGCCTGAATCGGGTCTTTGGAGGGAGCCCTGGAAACACCATATATTTT TRBJ1-3 . TRBV7-2 .
CASESDPSGGRDNEQFF TGCGCCAGCGAATCCGATCCTAGCGGGGGGCGGGACAATGAGCAGTTCTTC TRBJ2-1 . TRBV5-1 TRBD2
CASSDSWSANTGELFF TGTGCCAGCAGTGACTCGTGGAGCGCGAACACCGGGGAGCTGTTTTTT TRBJ2-2 . TRBV6-4 .
CAWSSGAYGYTF TGTGCCTGGAGCTCCGGGGCCTATGGCTACACCTTC TRBJ1-2 . TRBV30 .
CASSQDPNNEQFF TGTGCCAGCAGCCAAGATCCCAACAATGAGCAGTTCTTC TRBJ2-1 few TRBV3-1/TRBV3-2 .
CASSKQGVYSNQPQHF TGTGCCAGCTCAAAACAGGGGGTTTATAGCAATCAGCCCCAGCATTTT TRBJ1-5 few TRBV18 TRBD1
CASGREGRSGSPLHF TGCGCCAGCGGACGGGAGGGGCGGAGCGGTTCACCCCTCCACTTT TRBJ1-6 . TRBV5-1 .